The T cell receptor (beta chain) described here comes from a study of cytomegalovirus exposure and HLA in healthy donors. Study overall: An analysis done earlier identified fewer than 140 million unique TCR beta sequences from roughly 190 million T cells. Overall study results and limits: The authors later linked a missense DCLRE1C variant to TCR beta V- and J-gene trimming.

V dropped 1 base and J dropped 7 bases, with 17 bases sitting between them. Germline V lookup: CDR1 SGHAT, CDR2 FQNNGV. The CDR3 is 15 amino acids. Remarks on this clone: Its cognate antigen is unknown.

Primers included in the PCR were 60 Vbeta and 13 Jbeta primers. TCRdb keeps only in-frame clones here, not all; method: immunoSEQ multiplex PCR. The sample carries some 200,000 clones, over 75% recorded once. V gene TRBV11-2 combines with J gene TRBJ2-7, with TRBD2 as a possible D gene (7 bases). This clonotype was sampled from a female donor in good health and CMV-seronegative. Specimen: PBMCs. Written as DNA, the CDR3 is TGTGCCAGCAGCTTAGGAAGGGGGGGAGGCGGGGAGCAGTACTTC. Amino acids: CASSLGRGGGGEQYF.